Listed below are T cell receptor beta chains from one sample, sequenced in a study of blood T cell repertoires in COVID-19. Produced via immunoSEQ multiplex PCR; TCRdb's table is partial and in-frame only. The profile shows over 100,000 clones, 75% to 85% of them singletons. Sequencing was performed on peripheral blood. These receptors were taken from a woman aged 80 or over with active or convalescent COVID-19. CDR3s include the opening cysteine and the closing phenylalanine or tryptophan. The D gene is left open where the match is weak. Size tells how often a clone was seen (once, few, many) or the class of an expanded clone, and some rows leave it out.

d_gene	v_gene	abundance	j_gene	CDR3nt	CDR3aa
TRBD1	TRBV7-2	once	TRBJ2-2	TGTGCCAGCAGCTTGGGACAGGGGGAAACCGGGGAGCTGTTTTTT	CASSLGQGETGELFF
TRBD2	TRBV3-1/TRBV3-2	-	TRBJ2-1	TGTGCCAGCAGCCAAGTAAGACTAGCGGGCTACAATGAGCAGTTCTTC	CASSQVRLAGYNEQFF
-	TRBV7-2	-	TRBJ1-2	TGTGCCAGCAGCTCCCGATCCGACAGCTATGGCTACACCTTC	CASSSRSDSYGYTF
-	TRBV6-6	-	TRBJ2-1	TGTGCCAGCAGTTACTCGAAGGCAGGGGCCTACAATGAGCAGTTCTTC	CASSYSKAGAYNEQFF
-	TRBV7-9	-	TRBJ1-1	TGTGCCAGCAGCTTAGGTGGTAACGGTGAAGCTTTCTTT	CASSLGGNGEAFF
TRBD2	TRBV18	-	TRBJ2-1	TGTGCCAGCTCCGAAGCGGGGACGATAAGGAATGAGCAGTTCTTC	CASSEAGTIRNEQFF
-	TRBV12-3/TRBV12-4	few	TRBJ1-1	TGTGCCAGCAGTTTAGGCCAGGTTGAAGCTTTCTTT	CASSLGQVEAFF
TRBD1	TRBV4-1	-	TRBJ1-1	TGCGCCAGCAGCCTTGGACAGGGGGCAGGGGGTACTGAAGCTTTCTTT	CASSLGQGAGGTEAFF
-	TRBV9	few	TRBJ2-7	TGTGCCAGCAGCGTAGGGAACAGGGTTGGGTACGAGCAGTACTTC	CASSVGNRVGYEQYF
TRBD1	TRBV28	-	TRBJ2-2	TGTGCCAGCAGTTTCGCAGGGGGCTCCCCCGGGGAGCTGTTTTTT	CASSFAGGSPGELFF
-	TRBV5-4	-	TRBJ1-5	TGTGCCAGCAGCTTCATGGGCAGCAATCAGCCCCAGCATTTT	CASSFMGSNQPQHF
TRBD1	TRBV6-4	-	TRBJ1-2	TGTGCCAGCAGCGCTACAGGGGGTTATGGCTACACCTTC	CASSATGGYGYTF
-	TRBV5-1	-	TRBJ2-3	TGCGCCAGCAGCTTGGAAGTTGGCAGCACAGATACGCAGTATTTT	CASSLEVGSTDTQYF
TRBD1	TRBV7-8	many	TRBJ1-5	TGTGCCAGCAGCGCAGGGACAGGGGGAAGGCAGCCCCAGCATTTT	CASSAGTGGRQPQHF
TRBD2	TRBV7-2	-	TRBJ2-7	TGTGCCAGCAGCTTAGCGGGGACTAGTGGGAACTACGAGCAGTACTTC	CASSLAGTSGNYEQYF
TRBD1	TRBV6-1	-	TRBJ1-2	TGTGCCAGCAGTGAAGGGGACAGCCTCTATGGCTACACCTTC	CASSEGDSLYGYTF
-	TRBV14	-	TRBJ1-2	TGTGCCAGCATCGGGGGGGCGCGACCCATCTGTGGCTACACCTTC	CASIGGARPICGYTF
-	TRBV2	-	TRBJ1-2	TGTGCCAGCAAGGGGGGGATGGGGCCCGCCTATGGCTACACCTTC	CASKGGMGPAYGYTF
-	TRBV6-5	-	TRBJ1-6	TGTGCCAGCAGTTACTCGCGGGAGTCCTATAATTCACCCCTCCACTTT	CASSYSRESYNSPLHF
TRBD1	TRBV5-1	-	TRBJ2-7	TGCGCCAGCAGCCTGCCCGGGACAGGGAGCACCTACGAGCAGTACTTC	CASSLPGTGSTYEQYF
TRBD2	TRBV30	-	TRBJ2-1	TGTGCCTGGACCCGACTAGCGGGAGGGCCGATCTCCTACAATGAGCAGTTCTTC	CAWTRLAGGPISYNEQFF
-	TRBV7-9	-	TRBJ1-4	TGTGCCAGCAGCTCACAGGGCACTAATGAAAAACTGTTTTTT	CASSSQGTNEKLFF
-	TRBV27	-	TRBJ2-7	TGTGCCAGCAGTCCCCTGACAGGTCCGCTTTCCTACGAGCAGTACTTC	CASSPLTGPLSYEQYF
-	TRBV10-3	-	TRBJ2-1	TGTGCCATCAGTGAGTCTGACAGCCTATACAATGAGCAGTTCTTC	CAISESDSLYNEQFF
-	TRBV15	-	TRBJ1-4	TGTGCCTCACGACGCGGGGCCAATGAAAAACTGTTTTTT	CASRRGANEKLFF
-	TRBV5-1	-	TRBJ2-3	TGCGCCAGCACGGGTCAAGCGGCGGGACAGAGGACAGATACGCAGTATTTT	CASTGQAAGQRTDTQYF
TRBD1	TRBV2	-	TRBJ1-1	TGTGCCAGCAGTGGACAGGGTTCGAACACTGAAGCTTTCTTT	CASSGQGSNTEAFF
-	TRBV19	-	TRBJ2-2	TGTGCCAGTCCGGACTGGCGAACCGGGGAGCTGTTTTTT	CASPDWRTGELFF
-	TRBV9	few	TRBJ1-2	TGTGCCAGCAGCGTTGCGTCAGGAGGAGTCGGCTATGGCTACACCTTC	CASSVASGGVGYGYTF
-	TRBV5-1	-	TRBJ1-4	TGCGCCAGCAGCCCGGGACTTGAGGGCGAAAAACTGTTTTTT	CASSPGLEGEKLFF
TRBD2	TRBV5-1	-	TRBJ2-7	TGCGCCAGCAGCCCCGGACTAGCGGGACCAAACTACGAGCAGTACTTC	CASSPGLAGPNYEQYF
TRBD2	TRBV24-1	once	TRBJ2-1	TGTGCCACCAGTGATTTCGTAGCGGGGAGATACAATGAGCAGTTCTTC	CATSDFVAGRYNEQFF
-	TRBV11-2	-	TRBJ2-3	TGTGCCAGCAGCTTAGCGACACGGGGAGATACGCAGTATTTT	CASSLATRGDTQYF
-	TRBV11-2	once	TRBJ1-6	TGTGCCAGCAGCTTAGTGGACATTCCACCCCTCCACTTT	CASSLVDIPPLHF
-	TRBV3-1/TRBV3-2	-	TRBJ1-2	TGTGCCAGCAGCCCTCGATTCGGAGCCGGCTACACCTTC	CASSPRFGAGYTF
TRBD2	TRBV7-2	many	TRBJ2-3	TGTGCCAGCAGCAGCGGGGAGCGTATTAAGGGAGATACGCAGTATTTT	CASSSGERIKGDTQYF
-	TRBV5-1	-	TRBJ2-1	TGCGCCAGCAGCTCCGAGGCCCACAATGAGCAGTTCTTC	CASSSEAHNEQFF
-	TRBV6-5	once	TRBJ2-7	TGTGCCAGCAGTTACTCGACAGGCTACGAGCAGTACTTC	CASSYSTGYEQYF
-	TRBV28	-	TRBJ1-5	TGTGCCAGCAGTTTCCTGGGGAGCTATAGCAATCAGCCCCAGCATTTT	CASSFLGSYSNQPQHF
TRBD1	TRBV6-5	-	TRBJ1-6	TGTGCCAGCAGTCCGGGACAGGGGGCTAATTCACCCCTCCACTTT	CASSPGQGANSPLHF
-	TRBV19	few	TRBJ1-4	TGTGCCAGTAGTTTTAAATTAGGGGCGGAGAGTGAAAAACTGTTTTTT	CASSFKLGAESEKLFF